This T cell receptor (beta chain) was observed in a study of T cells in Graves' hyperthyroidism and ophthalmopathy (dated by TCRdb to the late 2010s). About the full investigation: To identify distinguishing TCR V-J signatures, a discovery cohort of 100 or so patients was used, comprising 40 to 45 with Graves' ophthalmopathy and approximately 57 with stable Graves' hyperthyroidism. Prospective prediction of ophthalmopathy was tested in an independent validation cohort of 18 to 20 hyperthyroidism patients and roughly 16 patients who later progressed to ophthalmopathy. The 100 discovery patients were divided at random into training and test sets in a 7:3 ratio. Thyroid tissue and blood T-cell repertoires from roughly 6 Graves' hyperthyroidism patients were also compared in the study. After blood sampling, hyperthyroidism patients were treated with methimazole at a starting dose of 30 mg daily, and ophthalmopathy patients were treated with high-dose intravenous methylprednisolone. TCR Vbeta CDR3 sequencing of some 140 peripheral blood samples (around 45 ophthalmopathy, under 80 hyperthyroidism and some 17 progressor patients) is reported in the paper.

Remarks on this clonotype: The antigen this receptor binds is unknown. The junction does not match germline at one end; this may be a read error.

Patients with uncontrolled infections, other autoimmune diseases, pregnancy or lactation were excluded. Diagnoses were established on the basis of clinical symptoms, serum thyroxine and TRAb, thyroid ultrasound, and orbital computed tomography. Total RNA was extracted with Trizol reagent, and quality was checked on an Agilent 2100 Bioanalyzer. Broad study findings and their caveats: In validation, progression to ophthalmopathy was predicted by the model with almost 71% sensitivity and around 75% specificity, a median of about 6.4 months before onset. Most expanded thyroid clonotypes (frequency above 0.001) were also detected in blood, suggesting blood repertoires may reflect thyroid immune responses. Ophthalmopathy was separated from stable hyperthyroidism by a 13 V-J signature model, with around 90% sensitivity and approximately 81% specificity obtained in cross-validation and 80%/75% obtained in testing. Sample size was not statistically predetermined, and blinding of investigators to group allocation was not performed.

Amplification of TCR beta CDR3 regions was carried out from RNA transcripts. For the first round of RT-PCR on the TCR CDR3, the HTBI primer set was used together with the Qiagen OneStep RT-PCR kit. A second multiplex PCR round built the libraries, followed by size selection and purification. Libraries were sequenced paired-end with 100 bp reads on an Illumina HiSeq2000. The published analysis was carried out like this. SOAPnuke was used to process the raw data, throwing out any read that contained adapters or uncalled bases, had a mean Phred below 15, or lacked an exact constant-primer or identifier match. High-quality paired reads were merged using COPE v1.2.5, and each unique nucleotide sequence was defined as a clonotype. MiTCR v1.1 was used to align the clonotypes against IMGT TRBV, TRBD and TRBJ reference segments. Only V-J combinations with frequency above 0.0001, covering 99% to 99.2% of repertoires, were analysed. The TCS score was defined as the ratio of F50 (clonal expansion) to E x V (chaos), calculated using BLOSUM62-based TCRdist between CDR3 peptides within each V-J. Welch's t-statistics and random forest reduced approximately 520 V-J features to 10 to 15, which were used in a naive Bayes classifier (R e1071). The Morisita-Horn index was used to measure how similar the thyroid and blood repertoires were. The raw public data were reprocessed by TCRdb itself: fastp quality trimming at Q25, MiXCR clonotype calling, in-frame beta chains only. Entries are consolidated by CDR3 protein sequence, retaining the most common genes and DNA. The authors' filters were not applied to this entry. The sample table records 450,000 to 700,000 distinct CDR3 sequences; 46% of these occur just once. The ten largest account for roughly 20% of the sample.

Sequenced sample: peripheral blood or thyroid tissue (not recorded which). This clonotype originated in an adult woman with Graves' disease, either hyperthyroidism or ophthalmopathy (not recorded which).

The DNA sequence is given as TGTGCCAGCAGCCTAGGGAGGAACTCTGAAGCTTTCTTT. Its protein reads: CASSLGRNSEAFF. The V and J segments used are TRBV11-1 and TRBJ1-1; the D gene remains uncertain. Spanning cysteine to phenylalanine, the CDR3 consists of 13 amino acids. Of the read, only the CDR3 DNA is kept; its 39 bases are in frame from base 1. The germline V gene (reference sequence) provides CDR1 SGHAT and CDR2 FQDESV.